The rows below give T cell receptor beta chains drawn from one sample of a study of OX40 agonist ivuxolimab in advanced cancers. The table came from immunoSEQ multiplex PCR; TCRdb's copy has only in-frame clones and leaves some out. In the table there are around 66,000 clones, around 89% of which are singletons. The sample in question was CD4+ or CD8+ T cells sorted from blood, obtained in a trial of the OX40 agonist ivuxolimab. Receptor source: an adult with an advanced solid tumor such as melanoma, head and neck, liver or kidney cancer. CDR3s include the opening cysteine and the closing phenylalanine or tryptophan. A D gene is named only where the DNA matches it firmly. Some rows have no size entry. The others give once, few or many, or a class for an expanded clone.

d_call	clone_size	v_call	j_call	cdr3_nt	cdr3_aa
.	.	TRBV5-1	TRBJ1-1	TGCGCCAGCAGCTTGACAGGGTCGGATTACACTGAAGCTTTCTTT	CASSLTGSDYTEAFF
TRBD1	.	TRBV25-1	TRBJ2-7	TGTGCCAGCAGTGCGGACAGGGGATTTTACGAGCAGTACTTC	CASSADRGFYEQYF
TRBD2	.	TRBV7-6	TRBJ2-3	TGTGCCAGCAGCTCGGAGACTAGCGGGGGGGCGACAGATACGCAGTATTTT	CASSSETSGGATDTQYF
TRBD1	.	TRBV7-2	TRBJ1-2	TGTGCCAGCAGCTTCGATTTAGAGGGACAGCGACTTTATGGCTACACCTTC	CASSFDLEGQRLYGYTF
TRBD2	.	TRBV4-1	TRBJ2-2	TGCGCCAGCAGCCGGGGAGGGACTAGCTCGAACACCGGGGAGCTGTTTTTT	CASSRGGTSSNTGELFF
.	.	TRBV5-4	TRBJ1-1	TGTGCCAGCAGCTTGGGACCGTTGATCGGCACTGAAGCTTTCTTT	CASSLGPLIGTEAFF
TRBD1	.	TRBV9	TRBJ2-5	TGTGCCAGCAGCGTAGGGACAGGGGGATCCCAAGAGACCCAGTACTTC	CASSVGTGGSQETQYF
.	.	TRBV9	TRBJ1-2	TGTGCCAGCAGCCGAGGGAACTATGGCTACACCTTC	CASSRGNYGYTF
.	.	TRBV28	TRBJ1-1	TGTGCCAGCAGTTTACGGACTGAAGCTTTCTTT	CASSLRTEAFF
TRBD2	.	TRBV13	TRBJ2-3	TGTGCCAGCAGCTTAGAAGCGGGGAGTTTGGATACGCAGTATTTT	CASSLEAGSLDTQYF
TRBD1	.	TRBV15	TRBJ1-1	TGTGCCACCAGCAGAGATCTGGGACAGAAAGCTTTCTTT	CATSRDLGQKAFF
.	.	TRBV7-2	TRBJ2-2	TGTGCCAGCAGCCGGGCCACGAACACCGGGGAGCTGTTTTTT	CASSRATNTGELFF
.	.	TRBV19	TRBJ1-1	TGTGCCAGTAAGGGTTGGGGGCTTGAGGACACTGAAGCTTTCTTT	CASKGWGLEDTEAFF
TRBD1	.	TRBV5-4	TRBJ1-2	TGTGCCAGCAGCCCTGCCGGGACAGGGGTCTATGGCTACACCTTC	CASSPAGTGVYGYTF
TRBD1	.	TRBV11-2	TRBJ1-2	TGTGCCAGCAGCTTAGGGACAGGGGGCTATGGCTACACCTTC	CASSLGTGGYGYTF
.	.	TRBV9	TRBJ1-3	TGTGCCAGCAGCGCAGGGACTCCCCGTGGAAACACCATATATTTT	CASSAGTPRGNTIYF
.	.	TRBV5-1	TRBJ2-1	TGCGCCAGCAGCTTGTCTCCGCCCTCCTACAATGAGCAGTTCTTC	CASSLSPPSYNEQFF
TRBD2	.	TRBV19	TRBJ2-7	TGTGCCAGTAGTATGGGTAGCGGGAGTTCTTACGAGCAGTACTTC	CASSMGSGSSYEQYF
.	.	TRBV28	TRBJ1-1	TGTGCCACAGGGCGTCTGAACACTGAAGCTTTCTTT	CATGRLNTEAFF
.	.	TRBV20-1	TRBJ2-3	TGCAGTGCTAGACAGGGAGATACGCAGTATTTT	CSARQGDTQYF
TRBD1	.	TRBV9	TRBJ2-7	TGTGCCAGCAGCGCAGTCGGGGGACAGGTTACCTACGAGCAGTACTTC	CASSAVGGQVTYEQYF
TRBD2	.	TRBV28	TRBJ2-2	TGTGCCAGCAGTCCCACCCCTAGCGGGATAAACACCGGGGAGCTGTTTTTT	CASSPTPSGINTGELFF
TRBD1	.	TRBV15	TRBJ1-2	TGTGCCACCAGCAGAGAAGTCAGGGACAGGGGGCTTGGCTACACCTTC	CATSREVRDRGLGYTF
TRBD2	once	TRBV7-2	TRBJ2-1	TGTGCCAGCAGCTTACGGACTAGTAGGTCTATTGAGCAGTTCTTC	CASSLRTSRSIEQFF
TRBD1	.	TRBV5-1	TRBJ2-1	TGCGCCAGCAGCTTTCAGGGGGCCTCCAATGAGCAGTTCTTC	CASSFQGASNEQFF
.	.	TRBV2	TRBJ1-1	TGTGCCTGTACCCCTTATACGAACACTGAAGCTTTCTTT	CACTPYTNTEAFF
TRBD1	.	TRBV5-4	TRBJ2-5	TGTGCCAGCAGCTGGACAGGGTTACAAGAGACCCAGTACTTC	CASSWTGLQETQYF
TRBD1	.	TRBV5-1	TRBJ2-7	TGCGCCAGCAGCCCATCTTCTGGGGACAGGGGCAACTACGAGCAGTACTTC	CASSPSSGDRGNYEQYF
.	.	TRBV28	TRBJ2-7	TGTGCCAGCAGTTTAGGGGGTTTGTACGAGCAGTACTTC	CASSLGGLYEQYF
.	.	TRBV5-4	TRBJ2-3	TGTGCCAGCAGCTTGGTGGTAACGTCTGCAGATACGCAGTATTTT	CASSLVVTSADTQYF
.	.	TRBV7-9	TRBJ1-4	TGTGCCAGCAGCTTAGCGGACAGAAGGGAAAAACTGTTTTTT	CASSLADRREKLFF
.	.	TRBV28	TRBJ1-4	TGTGCCAGCACCGGGGGTCCAGGAAAACTGTTTTTT	CASTGGPGKLFF
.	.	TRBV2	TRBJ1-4	TGTGCCAGCAGGGTGGACGGAGGGGCAACTAATGAAAAACTGTTTTTT	CASRVDGGATNEKLFF
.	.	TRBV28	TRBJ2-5	TGTGCCAGCAGTTTGGGTAGCCCCGGGACCCAGTACTTC	CASSLGSPGTQYF
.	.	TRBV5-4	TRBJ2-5	TGTGCCCAAGCCCATGCCTCATCTGGAGAGACCCAGTACTTC	CAQAHASSGETQYF
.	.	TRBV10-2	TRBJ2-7	TGCGCCAGCAATATTCCCGGGGTAACCTACGAGCAGTACTTC	CASNIPGVTYEQYF
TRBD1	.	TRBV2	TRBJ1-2	TGTGCCAGCAGGGATGGACAGGGGAATCGCTATGGCTACACCTTC	CASRDGQGNRYGYTF
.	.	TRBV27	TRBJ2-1	TGTGCCAGCAGTTTAGCCGGGCCGCTCTACAATGAGCAGTTCTTC	CASSLAGPLYNEQFF
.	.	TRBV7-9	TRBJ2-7	TGTGCCAGCAGCTTAATCGGGGAACCCTACGAGCAGTACTTC	CASSLIGEPYEQYF
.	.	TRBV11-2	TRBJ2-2	TGTGCCAGCAGCCCCTACGGGGAGCTGTTTTTT	CASSPYGELFF
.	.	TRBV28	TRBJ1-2	TGTGCCACCAAACAAATGGTGAGGTTCTATGGCTACACCTTC	CATKQMVRFYGYTF
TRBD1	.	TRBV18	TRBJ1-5	TGTGCCAGCTCATCAGACAGGGTGTTTCCCCAGCATTTT	CASSSDRVFPQHF
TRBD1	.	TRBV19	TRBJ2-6	TGTGCCAGTAGTACGCTGACCGGGACAGGTTCTTTTGGGGCCAACGTCCTGACTTTC	CASSTLTGTGSFGANVLTF
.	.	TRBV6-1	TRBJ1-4	TGTGCCAGCGCCCAGCCCAATGAAAAACTGTTTTTT	CASAQPNEKLFF
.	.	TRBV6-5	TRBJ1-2	TGTGCCAGCTCCCGAATGGGACCGATTAACTATGGCTACACCTTC	CASSRMGPINYGYTF
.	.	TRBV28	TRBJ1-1	TGTGCCAGCAGTCAAGACGTGGGTCGCGACCAAGCTTTCTTT	CASSQDVGRDQAFF
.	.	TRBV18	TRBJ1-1	TGTGCCAGCTCATACCAACCGCTACAGGAAATGAACACTGAAGCTTTCTTT	CASSYQPLQEMNTEAFF
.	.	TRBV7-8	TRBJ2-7	TGTGCCAGCAGCTCCCCTCTCGGGGCCCCCCTCGAGCAGTACTTC	CASSSPLGAPLEQYF